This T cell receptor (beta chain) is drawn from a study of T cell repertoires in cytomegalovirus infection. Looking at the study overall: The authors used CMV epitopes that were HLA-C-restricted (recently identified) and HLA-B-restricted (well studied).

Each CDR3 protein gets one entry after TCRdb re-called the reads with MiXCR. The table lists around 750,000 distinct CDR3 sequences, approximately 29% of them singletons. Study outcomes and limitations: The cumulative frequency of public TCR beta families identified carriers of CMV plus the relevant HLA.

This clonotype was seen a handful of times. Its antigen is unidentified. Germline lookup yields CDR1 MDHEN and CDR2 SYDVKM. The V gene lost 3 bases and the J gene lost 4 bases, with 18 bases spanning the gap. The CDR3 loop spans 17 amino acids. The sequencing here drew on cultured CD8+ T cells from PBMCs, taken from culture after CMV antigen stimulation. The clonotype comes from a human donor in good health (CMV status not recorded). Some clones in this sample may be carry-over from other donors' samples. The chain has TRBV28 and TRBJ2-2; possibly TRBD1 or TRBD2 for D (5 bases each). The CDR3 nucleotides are TGTGCCAGCAGTTTCTTCAGGGACGCGGTGAGCACCGGGGAGCTGTTTTTT. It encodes CASSFFRDAVSTGELFF.